The 3 T cell receptor beta chains below were found in one sample sequenced in a study of T cell changes during pregnancy in multiple sclerosis. Assay used: immunoSEQ multiplex PCR; TCRdb lists only in-frame clones, some missing. Of 50,000 or so clones detected, 93% appear once; the ten largest clones hold around 2%. The specimen was peripheral blood, collected in the second trimester of pregnancy. The receptors stem from a female donor with multiple sclerosis, enrolled in a pregnancy study.

The rearrangement uses TRBV18 and TRBJ2-1, with 10 bases identical to TRBD1. In germline, CDR1 is KGHSH, CDR2 LQKENI. The CDR3 is 16 amino acids. After removal of 5 bases from V and 6 bases from J, the junction contained 10 bases not matched to a gene. The CDR3 DNA reads TGTGCCAGCTCATCCTTACCCCGGGACAGGGGCAATGAGCAGTTCTTC. Its protein is CASSSLPRDRGNEQFF.

This chain links TRBV29-1 with TRBJ2-1; possible D gene TRBD2, 5 bases. V lost 7 bases and J 0 bases, leaving 13 bases between the germline ends. The CDR3 length is 14 residues. Germline loops: CDR1 SQVTM, CDR2 ANQGSEA. The CDR3 region is CSGLLVSSYNEQFF. The DNA for the CDR3 is TGCAGCGGTCTACTAGTGAGCTCCTACAATGAGCAGTTCTTC.

The chain is built from TRBV28 and TRBJ2-3; D gene unclear. Looked up from germline, CDR1 is MDHEN and CDR2 is SYDVKM. The CDR3 is 13 amino acids. With 4 bases removed from V and 7 bases from J, the gap between germline ends came to 12 bases. The CDR3 reads CASSSEWPNTQYF. DNA for the CDR3: TGTGCCAGCAGTTCGGAGTGGCCAAATACGCAGTATTTT.